The 21 T cell receptor beta chains below all came from one sample that was sequenced in a study of spatial heterogeneity in lung cancer. TCRdb analysed the 5' RACE reads with MiXCR anew, one entry per CDR3 protein. The table shows more than 85,000 distinct CDR3 sequences, with around 8.6% occurring only once. Time point denoted: sample taken at primary tumor resection. Tumor, nontumor lung or frozen PBMC supplied whole RNA that was sequenced unsorted. Sequenced here: PBMCs, sampled at surgery. The receptors were sampled from a male donor with early-stage non-small cell lung cancer.

The gene calls are TRBV5-4 and TRBJ2-5, with D perhaps being TRBD1 or TRBD2 (6 bases each). V was clipped by 4 bases and J by 2 bases, with 15 bases between them. CDR1 and CDR2 (germline): SGHNT, YYREEE (reference sequence). This CDR3 is 15 amino acids long. CDR3: CASSPGGSLQETQYF. The CDR3 bases are TGTGCCAGCAGCCCCGGGGGCAGCCTACAAGAGACCCAGTACTTC.

This clonotype was observed many times. The V and J genes are TRBV7-9 and TRBJ2-2; 9 bases map to TRBD2. The CDR3 is 15 amino acids. The V and J ends lost 5 bases and 2 bases, in that order; junction bases with no gene match: 3. From germline, CDR1 is SEHNR and CDR2 FQNEAQ (reference sequence). CDR3 DNA: TGTGCCAGCAGCGTTAGCGGGAGAAACACCGGGGAGCTGTTTTTT. This encodes CASSVSGRNTGELFF.

This chain connects TRBV20-1 to TRBJ1-1; no clear D. The CDR3 loop spans 14 amino acids. The V and J ends lost 0 bases and 0 bases respectively, with 8 bases between them. Germline V gene data show CDR1 as DFQATT and CDR2 as SNEGSKA (reference sequence). CDR3 protein: CSARDLRMNTEAFF. CDR3 DNA sequence: TGCAGTGCTAGAGATCTGCGGATGAACACTGAAGCTTTCTTT.

V usage is TRBV7-2 and J usage is TRBJ2-2; 7 nucleotides agree with TRBD2. Germline CDR1 is SGHTA and CDR2 is FQGNSA. Germline trimming cut 1 base from V and 0 bases from J; bases unmatched to any gene: 2. The CDR3 loop spans 16 amino acids. This chain's CDR3 is CASSLVGGANTGELFF. CDR3 DNA sequence: TGTGCCAGCAGCTTAGTGGGAGGGGCGAACACCGGGGAGCTGTTTTTT.

This clonotype was counted at least ten times. The chain uses TRBV29-1 and TRBJ2-4; D remains ambiguous. The V end was cut by 7 bases, the J end by 4 bases, with 11 bases between. This CDR3 is built from 12 residues. Germline assignment: CDR1 SQVTM and CDR2 ANQGSEA. CDR3: CSAGHMKNIQYF. In DNA form, the CDR3 reads TGCAGCGCCGGTCATATGAAAAACATTCAGTACTTC.

This clonotype turned up a few times. The chain employs TRBV24-1 and TRBJ2-5; 10 bases are a match to TRBD2. Losses at the gene ends were 3 bases for V and 3 bases for J; bases not matched to a gene: 3. The CDR3 is 15 residues long. Germline V gene lookup returns CDR1 KGHDR and CDR2 SFDVKD. CDR3 sequence: CATSDISGRKETQYF. Here the CDR3 DNA reads TGTGCCACCAGTGATATTAGCGGGAGGAAAGAGACCCAGTACTTC.

The V gene is TRBV28, the J gene TRBJ2-5, with 10 bases identical to TRBD2. V dropped 5 bases and J dropped 2; count of bases not matched to a gene: 8. CDR1 and CDR2 from the germline V gene are MDHEN and SYDVKM. The CDR3 consists of 16 residues. The CDR3 DNA is TGTGCCAGCAGTGCACCGGGACTAGCGCTTCAAGAGACCCAGTACTTC. Its protein is CASSAPGLALQETQYF.

The gene calls are TRBV7-2 and TRBJ2-3; D is uncertain. CDR1 is SGHTA, CDR2 FQGNSA, per germline. The CDR3 length is 15 residues. Between the trimmed V and J ends, which lost 4 bases and 0 bases, there was a span of 11 bases. CDR3 in DNA: TGTGCCAGCAGCTCCGCCCGGATAAGCACAGATACGCAGTATTTT. It encodes CASSSARISTDTQYF.

V is TRBV20-1 and J is TRBJ1-4; D unresolved. V was clipped by 0 bases and J by 8 bases, with 4 bases between them. CDR3 length equals 11 residues. In germline, CDR1 is DFQATT, CDR2 SNEGSKA (reference sequence). The chain's CDR3 is CSARDREKLFF. CDR3 nucleotide sequence: TGCAGTGCTAGAGATCGGGAAAAACTGTTTTTT.

In this sample, this clonotype turned up many times. This chain uses TRBV5-1 with TRBJ2-3, with TRBD2 identical over 12 bases. Germline CDR1 is SGHRS and CDR2 is YFSETQ. This CDR3 has 16 amino acids. Unmatched junction bases numbered 8, after V lost 1 base and J lost 8 bases. The CDR3 loop is CASSLSRLAGVTTQYF. In DNA form, the CDR3 reads TGCGCCAGCAGCTTGTCGAGACTAGCGGGAGTTACTACGCAGTATTTT.

This clonotype appeared a few times. The rearrangement uses TRBV27 and TRBJ2-7; 11 nucleotides agree with TRBD2. The CDR3 is 15 amino acids. Germline CDR1 is MNHEY and CDR2 is SMNVEV (reference sequence). V dropped 5 bases and J dropped 3; count of bases not matched to a gene: 6. The CDR3 DNA is TGTGCCAGCAGTCCAACGACTAGCGGGAACTACGAGCAGTACTTC. Translated: CASSPTTSGNYEQYF.

The rearrangement links TRBV28 to TRBJ1-2; 7 bases are shared with TRBD1. CDR1 is MDHEN and CDR2 is SYDVKM in the germline V gene. V dropped 7 bases and J dropped 4; count of bases not matched to a gene: 9. This CDR3 comprises 14 residues. For the CDR3, the DNA is TGTGCCAGCATCCTGAGGGAGGGGGCCTATGGCTACACCTTC. Its translation: CASILREGAYGYTF.

This clonotype turned up a few times. The rearrangement links TRBV20-1 to TRBJ1-1; TRBD1 agrees at 7 bases. Per the germline V gene, CDR1 is DFQATT and CDR2 is SNEGSKA (reference sequence). Losses at the gene ends were 2 bases for V and 6 bases for J; bases not matched to a gene: 9. The CDR3 consists of 14 residues. CDR3 amino acids: CSARNGQAPAEAFF. CDR3 DNA: TGCAGTGCTAGAAATGGACAGGCCCCGGCTGAAGCTTTCTTT.

This clonotype was seen a handful of times. V and J are TRBV14 and TRBJ2-3; unclear D gene. The ends were cut back, 1 base at V and 2 bases at J, with 10 bases in the middle. Germline V gives CDR1 SGHDN, CDR2 FVKESK. The CDR3 loop spans 15 amino acids. CDR3 sequence reads: CASSQGSAFTDTQYF. The CDR3, as DNA: TGTGCCAGCAGCCAAGGCTCGGCCTTCACAGATACGCAGTATTTT.

The rearrangement links TRBV4-1 to TRBJ2-7; 7 bases line up with TRBD1. Germline V gene data show CDR1 as MGHRA and CDR2 as YSYEKL. This CDR3 is built from 15 residues. The ends lost 4 bases at V and 2 bases at J; junction bases unmatched: 8. The CDR3 protein is CASSPLGGSAYEQYF. Here the CDR3 DNA reads TGCGCCAGCAGCCCTTTAGGGGGCAGCGCCTACGAGCAGTACTTC.

In its sample, this clonotype was seen many times. The chain links TRBV6-2 or TRBV6-3 to TRBJ2-1; D gene uncertain. CDR1 is MNHEY and CDR2 is SVGEGT in the germline V gene. The CDR3 extends over 12 amino acids. Trimming took off 0 bases at V and 12 bases at J, with 9 bases between the two ends. As DNA, the CDR3 is TGTGCCAGCAGTTACTCGGTAGGGCGGCAGTTCTTC. This translates into CASSYSVGRQFF.

This clonotype was recorded a few times. The chain uses TRBV7-2 and TRBJ2-7; no reliable D call. V was shortened by 2 bases and J by 6 bases, with 20 bases between the two germline ends. The V gene's germline CDR1 is SGHTA and CDR2 FQGNSA. This CDR3 contains 16 residues. CDR3 loop: CASSLPPNRPAVEQYF. CDR3 nucleotide sequence: TGTGCCAGCAGCTTACCCCCAAACCGGCCGGCGGTCGAGCAGTACTTC.

This clonotype was detected many times. The V gene is TRBV9, the J gene TRBJ2-1; TRBD2 is a possible D gene (6 bases). CDR1 SGDLS and CDR2 YYNGEE come from the germline V gene. The CDR3 runs 18 residues. V was cut by 1 base and J by 2 bases, with 19 bases left in between. CDR3 in amino acids: CASSVSGSGLTPYNEQFF. The DNA of the CDR3 is TGTGCCAGCAGCGTAAGCGGTAGCGGCCTAACACCCTACAATGAGCAGTTCTTC. Using reference TRBV9 and TRBJ2-1 for the parts outside the CDR3, the full variable domain is DSGVTQTPKHLITATGQRVTLRCSPRSGDLSVYWYQQSLDQGLQFLIQYYNGEERAKGNILERFSAQQFPDLHSELNLSSLELGDSALYFCASSVSGSGLTPYNEQFFGPGTRLTVL.

This clonotype was counted ten times or more. The chain combines TRBV6-9 with TRBJ1-5; possibly TRBD1 for D (5 bases). Trimming stripped 7 bases from V and 2 bases from J, with 15 bases between. The CDR3 is 15 amino acids. Germline V CDR1 and CDR2: MNHGY, SVAAGI. The CDR3 sequence: CASNFRDPGNQPQHF. The CDR3 region has the DNA TGTGCCAGCAACTTTCGGGACCCAGGCAATCAGCCCCAGCATTTT.

This clonotype appeared many times. This rearrangement joins TRBV5-4 to TRBJ2-2; D remains unclear. The CDR3 loop spans 14 amino acids. The germline V gene has CDR1 SGHNT and CDR2 YYREEE (reference sequence). V was cut by 2 bases and J by 6 bases, with 11 bases left in between. CDR3 sequence reads: CASSLERFPGELFF. In DNA form, the CDR3 reads TGTGCCAGCAGCTTAGAACGTTTTCCCGGGGAGCTGTTTTTT.

Remarks on this clonotype: This may be a read error: a much more frequent sequence differs by one nucleotide. The gene calls are TRBV28 and TRBJ1-1; weak D call: TRBD1 (5 bases). Germline assignment: CDR1 MDHEN and CDR2 SYDVKM. The CDR3 is 15 residues long. V was cut by 5 bases and J by 5 bases, with 18 bases left in between. For the CDR3, the DNA is TGTGCCAGCAGTACACCAGGGCATGGGGCGACTGAAGCTTTCTTT. Translation: CASSTPGHGATEAFF.